This T cell receptor beta chain stems from a study of blood T cell repertoires in COVID-19. As for the study in general: Whether acute or convalescent, the COVID-19 samples came from the United States, Italy and Spain.

V shed 4 bases and J 3 bases; nucleotides not matched to a gene: 3. CDR1 and CDR2 from the germline V gene are SGHVS and FNYEAQ. This CDR3 is 15 amino acids long. Per the study methods: Reference gene primers were amplified, and this amplification served to estimate nucleated cell counts. Sequenced by immunoSEQ multiplex PCR; TCRdb stores in-frame clones only, minus some. V, J and clone size were drawn from that table, and D and trimming were deduced from the DNA. The table shows over 75,000 clones, with about 90% occurring only once. The TCR comes from a human donor with active COVID-19. The donor label of this sample is uncertain. Material for sequencing was peripheral blood. The chain joins TRBV7-6 to TRBJ2-1, with 10 positions matching TRBD2. CDR3 sequence (DNA): TGTGCCAGCAGCTCAGGACTAGCGGACTACAATGAGCAGTTCTTC. It translates to CASSSGLADYNEQFF.